Given below is one TCR beta chain in context. This clone has more than one count but fewer than ten. Its cognate antigen has yet to be identified. No much larger clone exists at a distance of one base, and base qualities are not known. The data were taken from a study of blood T cell repertoires in COVID-19 (dated by TCRdb to between 2020 and 2021). With regard to the full study: Samples covering the acute and convalescent phases of COVID-19 were provided by collaborators in the United States, Italy and Spain. The prospective study material was composed of cDNA or gDNA derived from T cells, B-cell-depleted T cells, or PBMCs. Samples were obtained from the ongoing ImmuneRACE study (first 160 participants) and from 1,254 subjects provided by 6 global collaborators. Subjects who had been exposed to COVID-19, were actively infected with it, or had recovered from it provided the deeply sampled blood TCRbeta repertoires that made up the dataset. A freely available public database, intended as a resource for researchers studying the immune response to SARS-CoV-2, is where the repertoires were released. Sample metadata almost always included a de-identified subject ID, COVID-19 status, age in years and sex. Where HLA class I and class II types were available, the types were taken from metadata supplied by the sample provider, not from assay-based typing. What the study reported, not specific to this receptor: The amount of clinical and demographic metadata varied by source and participant and was provided uncurated.

Whole blood was collected in K2EDTA tubes by collaborating institutions according to the institutions' own protocols. For TCRbeta analysis, collaborators shipped samples in one of three forms: frozen whole blood, isolated PBMCs, or DNA extracted from either of those sample types. The germline V gene yields SGHTA for CDR1 and FQGTGA for CDR2. V and J are trimmed by 5 bases and 6 bases, and the gene matches miss 3 bases of the junction. Including cysteine and phenylalanine, the CDR3 has 15 amino acids. Only the CDR3 part of the read is kept: 45 bases, read in frame from the first base. TCRbeta CDR3 regions were amplified from genomic DNA using the immunoSEQ Assay, a bias-controlled multiplex PCR. The published analysis was carried out like this. Within the assay, amplification of reference gene primers was used to estimate how many nucleated cells each sample contained. To quantify the absolute abundance of each unique TCRbeta CDR3 rearrangement, sequence reads were collapsed and filtered. For each sample, productive Simpson clonality was calculated by taking the square root of Simpson's diversity index across productive rearrangements. TCRdb obtained this table from immuneACCESS and retained in-frame rearrangements with V and J assigned. These tables miss some clones; where compared with another copy, unresolved V genes account for less than half of the shortfall, and the remainder is unexplained. That table furnishes V, J and clone size, whereas the DNA furnished D and trimming. The sample contains 140,000 to 150,000 clones, more than 70% of them found a single time. The leading ten clones occupy approximately 2.5% of the sample.

The specimen sequenced was peripheral blood. The TCR was taken from a human donor in a cohort sampled during active COVID-19. The sequence is built from TRBV7-3 and TRBJ2-1; the junction holds 14 bases that match TRBD2. The sequence in DNA is TGTGCCAGCAGCCGGACTAGCGGGAGGCCCAATGAGCAGTTCTTC. The resulting protein is CASSRTSGRPNEQFF.